This passage covers 20 T cell receptor beta chains from one sample sequenced in a study of T cells in Graves' hyperthyroidism and ophthalmopathy. The source material, RNA transcripts, was used to amplify TCR beta CDR3 regions. Researchers ran a first-round RT-PCR on the TCR CDR3 using the HTBI primer set. TCRdb re-derived calls from the multiplex PCR reads in MiXCR, one entry per CDR3 protein. Of 300,000 to 450,000 distinct CDR3 sequences in the sample, 25% were seen once. The source material was blood. The source is a man in his forties or fifties with Graves' hyperthyroidism.

The gene calls are TRBV5-1 and TRBJ2-3; D is unresolved. Trimming removed 2 bases at V and 2 bases at J, with 9 bases between. There are 14 residues in the CDR3. The germline V gene has CDR1 SGHRS and CDR2 YFSETQ. In DNA form, the CDR3 reads TGCGCCAGCAGCTTCGACTTGACCACAGATACGCAGTATTTT. As protein: CASSFDLTTDTQYF. The complete variable domain, with remaining parts taken from reference TRBV5-1 and TRBJ2-3, reads KAGVTQTPRYLIKTRGQQVTLSCSPISGHRSVSWYQQTPGQGLQFLFEYFSETQRNKGNFPGRFSGRQFSNSRSEMNVSTLELGDSALYLCASSFDLTTDTQYFGPGTRLTVL.

This chain uses TRBV12-3 or TRBV12-4 with TRBJ1-2; D not certain. Trimming took off 5 bases at V and 8 bases at J, with 24 bases between the two ends. The CDR3 has 16 amino acids. For the CDR3, the DNA is TGTGCCAGCAGTAAGGCAGACGTACCTAGAACTAAGGGCTACACCTTC. Its protein is CASSKADVPRTKGYTF.

This clonotype was observed a few times. V and J are TRBV28 and TRBJ1-3; a possible D gene is TRBD1 (6 bases). The CDR3 spans 14 residues. Germline loops: CDR1 MDHEN, CDR2 SYDVKM. The ends were cut back, 2 bases at V and 4 bases at J, with 9 bases in the middle. The CDR3 loop is CASSLAQGGNTIYF. The CDR3 coding sequence is TGTGCCAGCAGTTTAGCGCAGGGGGGAAACACCATATATTTT.

The chain recombines TRBV12-3 or TRBV12-4 with TRBJ2-1; the D call may be TRBD1 or TRBD2 (5 bases each). The CDR3 is made up of 10 amino acids. V lost 8 bases, J lost 10 bases, and 9 bases lay in between. The CDR3 region has the DNA TGTGCCAGCGCCTGGGGGGAGCAGTTCTTC. Its translation is CASAWGEQFF.

The chain employs TRBV11-3 and TRBJ2-3; tentative D call: TRBD2 (5 bases). This CDR3 has 15 amino acids. The germline V and J ends were trimmed by 8 bases and 6 bases, with 21 bases remaining between them. From germline, CDR1 is SGHNT and CDR2 YENEEA. For the CDR3, the DNA is TGTGCCAGCGGCTCGTCGGCGGGCACACGGGATACGCAGTATTTT. This sequence encodes CASGSSAGTRDTQYF.

V and J are TRBV7-9 and TRBJ2-3; 11 positions agree with TRBD2. Germline V gene sequence: CDR1 SEHNR, CDR2 FQNEAQ (reference sequence). V shed 5 bases and J 1 base; nucleotides not matched to a gene: 8. CDR3 length: 17 amino acids. The CDR3 sequence: CASSPGLAGGRTDTQYF. CDR3 nucleotide sequence: TGTGCCAGCAGCCCGGGGCTAGCGGGAGGACGCACAGATACGCAGTATTTT.

This clonotype was found many times. The chain recombines TRBV12-3 or TRBV12-4 with TRBJ1-5; D not certain. The CDR3 is 14 amino acids. V was shortened by 0 bases and J by 9 bases, with 12 bases between the two germline ends. The CDR3 reads CASSLASSEGPQHF. CDR3 in DNA: TGTGCCAGCAGTTTAGCGTCCTCCGAGGGGCCCCAGCATTTT.

The CDR3 loop is CAGRTLRDAYEQYF. The CDR3 DNA reads as TGTGCCGGCCGTACCCTCCGGGATGCCTACGAGCAGTACTTC. The genes are TRBV27 and TRBJ2-7; a possible D gene is TRBD2 (5 bases). The CDR3 extends over 14 amino acids. V was cut by 11 bases and J by 2 bases, with 19 bases left in between. Germline V gene lookup returns CDR1 MNHEY and CDR2 SMNVEV (reference sequence).

This clonotype was picked up many times. This chain joins TRBV2 and TRBJ2-5; 8 nucleotides line up with TRBD2. Trimming at V came to 3 bases and at J to 4 bases, leaving 4 bases not matched to a gene. The CDR3 sequence is 14 residues long. Germline loops: CDR1 SNHLY, CDR2 FYNNEI. The CDR3 bases are TGTGCCAGCAGTGATTTGGCGGGAGGAGAGACCCAGTACTTC. The encoded protein is CASSDLAGGETQYF.

Many counts were recorded for this clonotype. The chain joins TRBV28 to TRBJ2-7; D may be TRBD1 or TRBD2 (7 bases each). The CDR3 sequence is 14 residues long. CDR1 and CDR2 from the germline V gene are MDHEN and SYDVKM. V was trimmed by 5 bases and J by 7 bases, leaving 18 bases between them. The CDR3 sequence: CASSQGGAGGEQYF. DNA of the CDR3: TGTGCCAGCAGTCAAGGGGGGGCAGGGGGAGAGCAGTACTTC.

The chain employs TRBV5-1 and TRBJ2-5; D perhaps matches TRBD2 (5 bases). The V and J ends lost 4 bases and 11 bases respectively, with 12 bases between them. CDR1 is SGHRS, CDR2 YFSETQ, per germline. The CDR3 totals 11 residues. DNA for the CDR3: TGCGCCAGCAGCCCTGGGAGTCAACAGTACTTC. Translated, it gives CASSPGSQQYF.

The rearrangement joins TRBV3-1 to TRBJ1-1, with D hard to call. V was shortened by 1 base and J by 1 base, with 16 bases between the two germline ends. The CDR3 covers 17 residues. Looked up from germline, CDR1 is LGHDT and CDR2 is YNNKEL (reference sequence). The CDR3 region is CASSQVRGGVENTEAFF. CDR3 nucleotide sequence: TGTGCCAGCAGCCAAGTTAGAGGTGGGGTCGAGAACACTGAAGCTTTCTTT. Looking up the rest from reference TRBV3-1 and TRBJ1-1 gives the full variable domain: DTAVSQTPKYLVTQMGNDKSIKCEQNLGHDTMYWYKQDSKKFLKIMFSYNNKELIINETVPNRFSPKSPDKAHLNLHINSLELGDSAVYFCASSQVRGGVENTEAFFGQGTRLTVV.

The sample holds a few counts of this clonotype. V and J are TRBV9 and TRBJ2-5, with TRBD1 matching over 7 bases. Germline CDR1 and CDR2: SGDLS and YYNGEE. This CDR3 is 15 amino acids long. The V gene end was trimmed by 3 bases and the J gene end by 3 bases; junction bases not matched to a gene: 8. For the CDR3, the DNA is TGTGCCAGCAGCGGGGGACAGTTACCGGAAGAGACCCAGTACTTC. Translated: CASSGGQLPEETQYF.

The sample holds a few counts of this clonotype. The J gene is TRBJ1-2, the V gene TRBV10-1; D perhaps matches TRBD1 (5 bases). V dropped 2 bases and J dropped 4 bases, with 8 bases sitting between them. Germline V gene lookup returns CDR1 WNHNN and CDR2 SYGVQD (reference sequence). This CDR3 has 13 amino acids. CDR3 bases: TGCGCCAGCAGTGAGAGGGGTTCCTATGGCTACACCTTC. This sequence encodes CASSERGSYGYTF.

This clonotype appeared many times. V usage is TRBV3-1 and J usage is TRBJ2-3, with 14 bases lining up with TRBD2. This CDR3 is 18 amino acids long. V lost 0 bases and J lost 8; bases outside the gene matches: 10. Per the germline V gene, CDR1 is LGHDT and CDR2 is YNNKEL (reference sequence). The chain's CDR3 is CASSQDRRRLAGGSTQYF. For the CDR3, the DNA is TGTGCCAGCAGCCAAGATCGGCGGAGACTAGCGGGAGGGAGTACGCAGTATTTT.

This clonotype has at least ten counts. V and J are TRBV6-1 and TRBJ2-1; TRBD1 matches 8 bases. The V gene end was trimmed by 1 base and the J gene end by 4 bases; junction bases not matched to a gene: 3. The CDR3 runs 15 residues. Germline V gives CDR1 MNHNS, CDR2 SASEGT. The CDR3 here is CASSEVDREYNEQFF. The DNA for the CDR3 is TGTGCCAGCAGTGAAGTGGACAGGGAGTACAATGAGCAGTTCTTC.

This clonotype was recorded at least ten times. The chain combines TRBV3-1 with TRBJ2-5; D may be TRBD1 or TRBD2 (5 bases each). The CDR3 covers 13 residues. Germline CDR1 is LGHDT and CDR2 is YNNKEL (reference sequence). Deletions cut 4 bases from V and 5 bases from J, with 11 bases between. The CDR3 loop is CASSPTGTETQYF. The CDR3 nucleotides read TGTGCCAGCAGCCCGACGGGGACGGAGACCCAGTACTTC.

This clonotype appeared a few times. The rearrangement joins TRBV6-1 to TRBJ1-5, with 8 bases identical to TRBD1. The V gene end was trimmed by 2 bases and the J gene end by 9 bases; junction bases not matched to a gene: 15. The CDR3 contains 17 residues. Germline CDR1 and CDR2: MNHNS and SASEGT. The CDR3 nucleotides are TGTGCCAGCAGTGAACGAGACAGGGGTTTCCCCATTGCGCCCCAGCATTTT. Translation gives CASSERDRGFPIAPQHF.

The chain combines TRBV6-1 with TRBJ2-1; a possible D gene is TRBD2 (5 bases). Germline CDR1 and CDR2: MNHNS and SASEGT. The V and J ends lost 5 bases and 0 bases respectively, with 8 bases between them. This CDR3 spans 14 amino acids. CDR3 DNA: TGTGCCAGCAGTAGGACTTTCTCCTACAATGAGCAGTTCTTC. The encoded protein is CASSRTFSYNEQFF.

The gene calls are TRBV20-1 and TRBJ2-7; D perhaps matches TRBD1 (5 bases). This CDR3 spans 14 amino acids. V was pared by 0 bases and J by 2 bases, with 11 bases between. Germline V gene lookup returns CDR1 DFQATT and CDR2 SNEGSKA (reference sequence). DNA of the CDR3: TGCAGTGCTAGAGACTTGGACATTACCTACGAGCAGTACTTC. Amino acids: CSARDLDITYEQYF.